These 23 T cell receptor beta chains originate from one sample sequenced in a study of cytomegalovirus exposure and HLA in healthy donors. This PCR relied on a set of 60 Vbeta primers and 13 Jbeta primers. Clones were read by immunoSEQ multiplex PCR, and TCRdb kept only the in-frame ones, dropping some. The data contain 150,000 to 200,000 clones, roughly 70% of them singletons. The source material was PBMCs. The origin of the receptors is a man aged 40-49 years in good health and CMV-seropositive.

This chain connects TRBV5-4 to TRBJ2-3, with 13 nucleotides matching TRBD2. V shed 3 bases and J 5 bases; nucleotides not matched to a gene: 9. CDR1 is SGHNT and CDR2 is YYREEE in the germline V gene (reference sequence). The CDR3 loop spans 17 amino acids. In DNA form, the CDR3 reads TGTGCCAGCAGCTGGGGGATGGGACTAGCGGGGCGAGATACGCAGTATTTT. Translating gives CASSWGMGLAGRDTQYF.

V is TRBV5-4 and J is TRBJ2-5, with D possibly TRBD2 on 6 matching bases. V was trimmed by 4 bases and J by 5 bases, leaving 18 bases between them. The CDR3 runs 15 residues. Germline V gene lookup returns CDR1 SGHNT and CDR2 YYREEE (reference sequence). The CDR3 region is CASSPRGAGLETQYF. The CDR3 bases are TGTGCCAGCAGCCCACGAGGTGCGGGGCTGGAGACCCAGTACTTC.

The gene calls are TRBV5-1 and TRBJ2-3; maybe TRBD2 (6 bases). There are 16 residues in the CDR3. Trimming took off 0 bases at V and 4 bases at J, with 15 bases between the two ends. The germline V gene encodes CDR1 SGHRS and CDR2 YFSETQ. CDR3 sequence reads: CASSLGSLGRPDTQYF. CDR3 nucleotide sequence: TGCGCCAGCAGCTTGGGTTCTTTGGGGAGGCCAGATACGCAGTATTTT.

V gene TRBV5-5 combines with J gene TRBJ1-3; D not certain. This CDR3 spans 17 amino acids. V lost 4 bases and J lost 4, with 21 bases in between. Germline V gene sequence: CDR1 SGHKS, CDR2 YYEKEE (reference sequence). CDR3: CASSPLGIAVAGNTIYF. Here the CDR3 DNA reads TGTGCCAGCAGCCCGCTCGGGATTGCGGTAGCGGGAAACACCATATATTTT.

The chain employs TRBV19 and TRBJ2-3; the D gene is possibly TRBD2 (7 bases). Germline CDR1 reads LNHDA; CDR2 reads SQIVND (reference sequence). The CDR3 length is 17 residues. V shed 7 bases and J shed 3 bases, with 23 bases lying between them. This CDR3 reads CASKGAGEGWRTDTQYF. In DNA form, the CDR3 reads TGTGCCAGTAAAGGGGCAGGGGAGGGTTGGAGGACAGATACGCAGTATTTT.

This rearrangement joins TRBV5-8 to TRBJ1-3; D is possibly TRBD1 (5 bases). Deletions cut 0 bases from V and 1 base from J, with 5 bases between. The CDR3 loop spans 14 amino acids. Germline lookup yields CDR1 SGHTS and CDR2 YDEGEE. The CDR3, as DNA: TGTGCCAGCAGCTTGGACAGGTCTGGAAACACCATATATTTT. Its protein product is CASSLDRSGNTIYF.

The chain is built from TRBV14 and TRBJ1-1, with 10 nucleotides matching TRBD1. This CDR3 is 16 amino acids long. Germline V CDR1 and CDR2: SGHDN, FVKESK. Unmatched junction bases numbered 8, after V lost 4 bases and J lost 3 bases. CDR3 loop: CASSLGDRGRDTEAFF. CDR3 bases: TGTGCCAGCAGCCTTGGGGACAGGGGAAGGGACACTGAAGCTTTCTTT.

The chain links TRBV5-4 to TRBJ1-1, with 9 bases identical to TRBD1. This CDR3 region has 17 residues. V trimming: 0 bases; J trimming: 2 bases; junction bases outside the gene matches: 8. Germline V gene sequence: CDR1 SGHNT, CDR2 YYREEE (reference sequence). CDR3 sequence: CASSLGGQGFLNTEAFF. The CDR3 coding sequence is TGTGCCAGCAGCTTGGGGGGACAGGGTTTCTTAAACACTGAAGCTTTCTTT.

The rearrangement joins TRBV11-2 to TRBJ1-2; 7 bases line up with TRBD1. Germline-derived CDR1 and CDR2 are SGHAT and FQNNGV. The V segment lost 5 bases and the J segment 4 bases; nucleotides outside the gene matches: 4. The CDR3 is 13 amino acids. The CDR3 sequence is CASSPDRTYGYTF. DNA for the CDR3: TGTGCCAGCAGCCCGGACAGGACCTATGGCTACACCTTC.

This clone has only a few counts. This chain connects TRBV5-1 to TRBJ1-3, with D unresolved. The V end was cut by 0 bases, the J end by 0 bases, with 10 bases between. The CDR3 is made up of 16 amino acids. The germline V gene has CDR1 SGHRS and CDR2 YFSETQ. The CDR3 loop reads CASSLDTRVSGNTIYF. CDR3 coding DNA: TGCGCCAGCAGCTTGGATACTAGGGTCTCTGGAAACACCATATATTTT. Full variable domain (rest looked up from reference TRBV5-1 and TRBJ1-3): KAGVTQTPRYLIKTRGQQVTLSCSPISGHRSVSWYQQTPGQGLQFLFEYFSETQRNKGNFPGRFSGRQFSNSRSEMNVSTLELGDSALYLCASSLDTRVSGNTIYFGEGSWLTVV.

This clone occurred a few times. The chain recombines TRBV7-9 with TRBJ2-7; 9 positions match TRBD1. The CDR3 sequence is 15 residues long. The ends lost 6 bases at V and 3 bases at J; junction bases unmatched: 9. In germline, CDR1 is SEHNR, CDR2 FQNEAQ (reference sequence). The CDR3 nucleotides read TGTGCCAGCAGATCTCCGGGACAGGGAGTCTACGAGCAGTACTTC. Its translation is CASRSPGQGVYEQYF.

This chain joins TRBV5-4 and TRBJ2-2; 9 bases fit TRBD2. Germline V gene sequence: CDR1 SGHNT, CDR2 YYREEE (reference sequence). The CDR3 consists of 14 residues. The V gene end was trimmed by 2 bases and the J gene end by 7 bases; junction bases not matched to a gene: 3. The CDR3 region is CASSLAGGVGELFF. The DNA for the CDR3 is TGTGCCAGCAGCTTAGCGGGGGGAGTCGGGGAGCTGTTTTTT.

The rearrangement uses TRBV2 and TRBJ2-5; TRBD2 is a possible D gene (6 bases). Deletions cut 9 bases from V and 5 bases from J, with 13 bases between. The CDR3 totals 12 residues. Per the germline V gene, CDR1 is SNHLY and CDR2 is FYNNEI. CDR3 nucleotide sequence: TGTGCCAGTCTCTCGGAGGGGGAGACCCAGTACTTC. Translated: CASLSEGETQYF.

This clone has more than one count but fewer than ten. The chain is built from TRBV11-2 and TRBJ1-1, with 8 nucleotides matching TRBD1. There are 15 residues in the CDR3. Germline trimming cut 6 bases from V and 4 bases from J; bases unmatched to any gene: 10. Germline V CDR1 and CDR2: SGHAT, FQNNGV. CDR3 coding DNA: TGTGCCAGCAGGAATACAGGGGGAAGAGGCACTGAAGCTTTCTTT. Its translation is CASRNTGGRGTEAFF.

This rearrangement joins TRBV10-3 to TRBJ2-3; the D gene is possibly TRBD1 (5 bases). The CDR3 has 17 residues. V lost 0 bases and J lost 2, with 15 bases in between. The V gene's germline CDR1 is ENHRY and CDR2 SYGVKD. The CDR3 is CAISESDSLITTDTQYF. CDR3 nucleotide sequence: TGTGCCATCAGTGAGTCCGACAGCTTAATAACCACAGATACGCAGTATTTT.

The chain combines TRBV4-2 with TRBJ1-2; 7 bases line up with TRBD1. Germline CDR1 is LGHNA and CDR2 is YNFKEQ. The CDR3 contains 16 residues. Germline trimming cut 0 bases from V and 3 bases from J; bases unmatched to any gene: 7. The CDR3 reads CASSQDRAGGYYGYTF. The CDR3 nucleotides read TGTGCCAGCAGCCAAGATCGGGCAGGGGGGTACTATGGCTACACCTTC.

The chain employs TRBV4-3 and TRBJ2-3; 9 bases agree with TRBD2. This CDR3 has 18 residues. Germline V gene sequence: CDR1 LGHNA, CDR2 YSLEER. J lost 6 bases, V lost 1 base, and 14 bases had no gene match. The chain's CDR3 is CASSQGALAGLPLDTQYF. The CDR3 DNA is TGCGCCAGCAGCCAAGGCGCACTAGCGGGCCTACCCTTGGATACGCAGTATTTT.

The gene calls are TRBV9 and TRBJ2-5; 8 bases are shared with TRBD2. Germline V gene data show CDR1 as SGDLS and CDR2 as YYNGEE. The CDR3 has 16 residues. The V and J ends lost 0 bases and 4 bases, in that order; junction bases with no gene match: 8. The CDR3 loop reads CASSVDLAGSLETQYF. In nucleotides, the CDR3 is TGTGCCAGCAGCGTAGACCTAGCGGGCTCACTAGAGACCCAGTACTTC.

This clone was seen once. The CDR3 protein is CASSLGGTSSPDEQYF. DNA of the CDR3: TGTGCCAGCAGCTTAGGGGGGACTAGCAGCCCGGACGAGCAGTACTTC. This chain joins TRBV7-8 and TRBJ2-7; 9 positions match TRBD2. V lost 1 base and J lost 5; bases outside the gene matches: 9. Germline assignment: CDR1 SGHVS and CDR2 FQNEAQ. This CDR3 is built from 16 residues.

This clone was observed a few times. V gene TRBV20-1 combines with J gene TRBJ1-1; 7 nucleotides line up with TRBD1. The CDR3 covers 11 residues. Trimming took 6 bases from V and 5 from J; bases not matched to a gene: 3. Germline lookup yields CDR1 DFQATT and CDR2 SNEGSKA (reference sequence). Here the CDR3 reads CSAKGATEAFF. As DNA, the CDR3 is TGCAGTGCCAAGGGGGCAACTGAAGCTTTCTTT.

CDR3 sequence (DNA): TGTGCCAACCGACAGGTTCACTCTGGAAACACCATATATTTT. Its protein is CANRQVHSGNTIYF. The rearrangement links TRBV2 to TRBJ1-3; maybe TRBD1 (6 bases). The CDR3 contains 14 residues. Between the trimmed V and J ends, which lost 10 bases and 0 bases, there was a span of 13 bases. Per the germline V gene, CDR1 is SNHLY and CDR2 is FYNNEI.

The J gene is TRBJ2-5, the V gene TRBV6-5; the D is unclear. The germline gives CDR1 MNHEY, CDR2 SVGAGI. Trimming stripped 7 bases from V and 7 bases from J, with 13 bases between. This CDR3 comprises 12 residues. The CDR3 nucleotides are TGTGCCAGCATCGAACCACCGGGGACCCAGTACTTC. Translated, it gives CASIEPPGTQYF.

The CDR3 coding sequence is TGTGCCAGCAGCTTAGATGGACACTATAATTCACCCCTCCACTTT. Amino acids: CASSLDGHYNSPLHF. This chain connects TRBV11-2 to TRBJ1-6; D is perhaps TRBD1 (5 bases). The CDR3 covers 15 residues. V shed 0 bases and J shed 3 bases, with 6 bases lying between them. Germline V gene lookup returns CDR1 SGHAT and CDR2 FQNNGV.